These 14 T cell receptor beta chains originate from one sample sequenced in a study of cytomegalovirus exposure and HLA in healthy donors. Both 60 Vbeta primers and 13 Jbeta primers went into the PCR. The assay was immunoSEQ multiplex PCR, and TCRdb's table has in-frame clones only and misses some. The data contain roughly 100,000 clones, 60% to 85% of them singletons. Sequencing input: PBMCs. Receptors were obtained from a woman between 40 and 50 years old in good health and CMV-seronegative.

A note on this clone: Other DNA variants within this sample encode the same CDR3. The rearrangement links TRBV7-9 to TRBJ2-7; TRBD1 matches 9 bases. This CDR3 has 14 amino acids. Germline V gene sequence: CDR1 SEHNR, CDR2 FQNEAQ (reference sequence). J lost 3 bases, V lost 4 bases, and 4 bases had no gene match. In DNA form, the CDR3 reads TGTGCCAGCAGCTCTAGGGACAGGGTCTACGAGCAGTACTTC. Amino acids: CASSSRDRVYEQYF.

The CDR3 protein is CASSPDIGLDTEAFF. DNA for the CDR3: TGCGCCAGCAGCCCGGACATAGGGTTAGACACTGAAGCTTTCTTT. The gene calls are TRBV4-1 and TRBJ1-1, with D perhaps TRBD1 (5 bases). CDR1 is MGHRA and CDR2 is YSYEKL in the germline V gene. The CDR3 spans 15 residues. V shed 4 bases and J shed 3 bases, with 15 bases lying between them.

This clone was counted only a few times. The gene calls are TRBV5-6 and TRBJ2-7; 15 bases agree with TRBD2. V was pared by 3 bases and J by 3 bases, with 10 bases of the junction left unmatched. The CDR3 totals 18 residues. Per germline, CDR1 SGHDT and CDR2 YYEEEE. CDR3 nucleotide sequence: TGTGCCAGCAGCTCCTATTGGACTAGCGGGGGGGACGTCTACGAGCAGTACTTC. Its translation is CASSSYWTSGGDVYEQYF.

This clone was detected only a few times. The chain recombines TRBV7-3 with TRBJ2-1, with 10 nucleotides matching TRBD1. This CDR3 contains 15 residues. Trimming at V came to 4 bases and at J to 8 bases, leaving 8 bases not matched to a gene. From germline, CDR1 is SGHTA and CDR2 FQGTGA. CDR3 protein: CASSSGQGVLDEQFF. The CDR3 DNA is TGTGCCAGCAGCTCCGGACAGGGGGTTCTGGATGAGCAGTTCTTC. Complete variable domain (other parts from reference TRBV7-3 and TRBJ2-1): GAGVSQTPSNKVTEKGKYVELRCDPISGHTALYWYRQSLGQGPEFLIYFQGTGAADDSGLPNDRFFAVRPEGSVSTLKIQRTERGDSAVYLCASSSGQGVLDEQFFGPGTRLTVL.

Written as DNA, the CDR3 is TGCGCCAGCAGCCATCGGGGGGGCGCTCAGACCCAGTACTTC. This encodes CASSHRGGAQTQYF. V usage is TRBV4-1 and J usage is TRBJ2-5; 8 nucleotides agree with TRBD2. The ends lost 3 bases at V and 6 bases at J; junction bases unmatched: 6. The CDR3 has 14 amino acids. Germline values: CDR1 MGHRA, CDR2 YSYEKL.

Details on this clone: This CDR3 fails to terminate in the conserved phenylalanine or tryptophan, so it likely reflects a read error. This chain connects TRBV15 to TRBJ2-3; D may be TRBD1 (5 bases). The CDR3 is made up of 15 amino acids. V lost 5 bases and J lost 2, with 14 bases in between. The germline CDR1 and CDR2 sequences are LNHNV and YYDKDF (reference sequence). This CDR3 reads CATSGLGRVTDTQYV. Written as DNA, the CDR3 is TGTGCCACCAGCGGGTTGGGGCGCGTCACAGATACGCAGTATGTT.

This clone has a handful of counts. CDR3 amino acids: CASSLVTGASEAFF. The CDR3 DNA reads as TGCGCCAGCAGCTTGGTTACTGGGGCGTCTGAAGCTTTCTTT. The rearrangement joins TRBV5-1 to TRBJ1-1, with D perhaps TRBD1 (5 bases). Trimming removed 0 bases at V and 6 bases at J, with 12 bases between. The CDR3 contains 14 residues. Germline CDR1 and CDR2: SGHRS and YFSETQ.

J is TRBJ1-4 and V is TRBV19; no clear D. Germline CDR1 and CDR2: LNHDA and SQIVND (reference sequence). The CDR3 loop spans 12 amino acids. The germline V and J ends were trimmed by 10 bases and 3 bases, with 9 bases remaining between them. In nucleotides, the CDR3 is TGTGCCACATCCGGGTCTAATGAAAAACTGTTTTTT. The encoded protein is CATSGSNEKLFF. The variable domain in full, completed from reference TRBV19 and TRBJ1-4, reads DGGITQSPKYLFRKEGQNVTLSCEQNLNHDAMYWYRQDPGQGLRLIYYSQIVNDFQKGDIAEGYSVSREKKESFPLTVTSAQKNPTAFYLCATSGSNEKLFFGSGTQLSVL.

The rearrangement links TRBV4-2 to TRBJ2-2, with 9 bases lining up with TRBD2. Germline assignment: CDR1 LGHNA and CDR2 YNFKEQ. V dropped 3 bases and J dropped 3; count of bases not matched to a gene: 2. The CDR3 covers 15 residues. CDR3 residues: CASSHGGGDTGELFF. The CDR3, as DNA: TGTGCCAGCAGCCATGGCGGGGGGGACACCGGGGAGCTGTTTTTT.

The V and J genes are TRBV2 and TRBJ1-2; D is uncertain. Trimming removed 0 bases at V and 7 bases at J, with 9 bases between. Looked up from germline, CDR1 is SNHLY and CDR2 is FYNNEI. This CDR3 is 13 amino acids long. The DNA of the CDR3 is TGTGCCAGCAGTGAAGCCCGGAGGGTTGGCTACACCTTC. Protein product: CASSEARRVGYTF.

This clone showed up just a few times. The chain has TRBV6-5 and TRBJ1-5, with 7 nucleotides matching TRBD1. The CDR3 is 15 amino acids. J gave up 4 bases and V 2 bases, and 5 bases lay outside the gene matches. CDR1 MNHEY and CDR2 SVGAGI come from the germline V gene. CDR3 loop: CASSYEGQPNQPQHF. The CDR3 region has the DNA TGTGCCAGCAGTTACGAGGGACAGCCAAATCAGCCCCAGCATTTT.

This sequence joins TRBV5-5 and TRBJ1-6; tentatively, D is TRBD1 (6 bases). CDR1 is SGHKS and CDR2 is YYEKEE in the germline V gene (reference sequence). Trimming took off 1 base at V and 18 bases at J, with 14 bases between the two ends. This CDR3 has 12 residues. CDR3 DNA sequence: TGTGCCAGCAGCTTGAACGGGGGGCCCGACCACTTT. It yields the protein CASSLNGGPDHF.

This clone was counted between two and nine times. This rearrangement joins TRBV10-1 to TRBJ1-1; D ambiguous. Between the trimmed V and J ends, which lost 3 bases and 4 bases, there was a span of 15 bases. The V gene's germline CDR1 is WNHNN and CDR2 SYGVQD (reference sequence). The CDR3 spans 15 residues. In DNA form, the CDR3 reads TGCGCCAGCAGTGATGGCGGGGTGGAGGGCACTGAAGCTTTCTTT. This encodes CASSDGGVEGTEAFF.

The rearrangement uses TRBV5-1 and TRBJ2-1; D is possibly TRBD2 (6 bases). CDR1 is SGHRS, CDR2 YFSETQ, per germline. V was cut by 1 base and J by 6 bases, with 14 bases left in between. The CDR3 loop spans 15 amino acids. CDR3 DNA: TGCGCCAGCAGCTTGACAGGAGGGTATGGCAATGAGCAGTTCTTC. This gives the protein CASSLTGGYGNEQFF.